Below, one T cell receptor beta chain is given with its context. This entry is derived from a study of technical replicates of blood from a handful of donors. The CDR3 sequence is 16 residues long. The junction had 7 bases not matched to a gene; V was cut back by 4 bases and J by 7 bases. Germline V gene lookup returns CDR1 LNHDA and CDR2 SQIVND (reference sequence). TCRdb's table, derived via immunoSEQ multiplex PCR, lists solely in-frame clones and lacks some. This table holds roughly 90,000 clones, 85% to 95% found once. The TCR originated in a human donor in good health. The chain combines TRBV19 with TRBJ2-2; 12 bases agree with TRBD1. The source material was T cells isolated from PBMCs. This CDR3 is CASSRGDRGLFGELFF. DNA of the CDR3: TGTGCCAGTAGTAGGGGGGACAGGGGGCTATTCGGGGAGCTGTTTTTT.